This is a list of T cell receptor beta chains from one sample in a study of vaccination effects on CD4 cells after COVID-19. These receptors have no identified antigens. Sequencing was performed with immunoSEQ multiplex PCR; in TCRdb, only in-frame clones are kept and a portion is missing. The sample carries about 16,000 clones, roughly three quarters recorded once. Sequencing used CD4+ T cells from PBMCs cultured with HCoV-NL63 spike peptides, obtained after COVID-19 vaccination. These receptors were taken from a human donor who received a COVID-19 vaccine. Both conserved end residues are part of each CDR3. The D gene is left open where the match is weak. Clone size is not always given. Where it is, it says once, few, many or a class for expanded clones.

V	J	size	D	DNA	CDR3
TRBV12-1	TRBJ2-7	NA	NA	TGTGCCAGCAGCTTTAGAGACCAGACTTCCAAGGGATACGAGCAGTACTTC	CASSFRDQTSKGYEQYF
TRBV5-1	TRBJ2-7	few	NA	TGCGCCAGCAGCCCCACCCTTACAGGGAGTATCTACGAGCAGTACTTC	CASSPTLTGSIYEQYF
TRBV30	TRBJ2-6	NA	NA	TGTGCCTGGGAAGTACCGGGGCTTTTTCGCTCTGGGGCCAACGTCCTGACTTTC	CAWEVPGLFRSGANVLTF
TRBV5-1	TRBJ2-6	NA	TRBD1	TGCGCCAGCAGCCTCTGGACAGGGGGCATCCAGGGGGCCAACGTCCTGACTTTC	CASSLWTGGIQGANVLTF
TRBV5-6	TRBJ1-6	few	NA	TGTGCCAGCAGCTTGGCTAGCGGCTCACCCCTCCACTTT	CASSLASGSPLHF
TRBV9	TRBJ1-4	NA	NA	TGTGCCAGCAGCGTAAGGTGGGACTCAACTAATGAAAAACTGTTTTTT	CASSVRWDSTNEKLFF
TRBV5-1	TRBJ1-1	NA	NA	TGCGCCAGCAGCAGCAGGGTAGGGACTGAAGCTTTCTTT	CASSSRVGTEAFF
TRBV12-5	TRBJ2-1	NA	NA	TGTGCTAGTGGTTTTGATGAGCAGTTCTTC	CASGFDEQFF
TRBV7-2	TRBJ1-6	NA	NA	TGTGCCAGCAGCAAACAACTGGGGGGCGCTACGGGTTCACCCCTCCACTTT	CASSKQLGGATGSPLHF
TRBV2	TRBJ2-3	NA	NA	TGTGCCAGCAGTAGAACACGGCGGCGGACCCCCCGTACGCAGTATTTT	CASSRTRRRTPRTQYF
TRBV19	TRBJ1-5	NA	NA	TGTGCCAGTAGTACGACCTGGGGGCCCGGAAATCAGCCCCAGCATTTT	CASSTTWGPGNQPQHF
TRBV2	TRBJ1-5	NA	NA	TGTGCCAGCAGTCCCTCTAATAGCAATCAGCCCCAGCATTTT	CASSPSNSNQPQHF
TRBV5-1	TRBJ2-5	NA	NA	TGCGCCAGCAGCTTGGGTAGCCAAGAGACCCAGTACTTC	CASSLGSQETQYF
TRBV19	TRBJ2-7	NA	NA	TGTGCCAGTAGTCCCCGGGGTAGCGGAGAGCAGTACTTC	CASSPRGSGEQYF
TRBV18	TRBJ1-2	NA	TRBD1	TGTGCCAGCTCACCGGGACAGGGCTATGGCTACACCTTC	CASSPGQGYGYTF
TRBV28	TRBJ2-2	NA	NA	TGTGCCAGCAGTAGAGGGGGTTCTGCCGGCACCGGGGAGCTGTTTTTT	CASSRGGSAGTGELFF
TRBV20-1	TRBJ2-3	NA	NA	TGCAGTGCTAGTAAGGCCGACTATACGCAGTATTTT	CSASKADYTQYF
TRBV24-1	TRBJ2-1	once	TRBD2	TGTGCCACCAGTGATTCGACTAGCGGAGACAATGAGCAGTTCTTC	CATSDSTSGDNEQFF
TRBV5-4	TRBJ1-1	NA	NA	TGTGCCAGCAGCTTGATTGGAGCATCAGGGTACACTGAAGCTTTCTTT	CASSLIGASGYTEAFF
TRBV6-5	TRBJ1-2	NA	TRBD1	TGTGCCAGCAGTCGAGCCGGGACAGGGGTTGGCTACACCTTC	CASSRAGTGVGYTF
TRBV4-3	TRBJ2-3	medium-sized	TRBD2	TGCGCCAGCAGCCAAGATTTATTGGCGGGGGGGCGGACTAGCACAGATACGCAGTATTTT	CASSQDLLAGGRTSTDTQYF
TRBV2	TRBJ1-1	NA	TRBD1	TGTGCCGGACGGTTGGGACAGACGAACACTGAAGCTTTCTTT	CAGRLGQTNTEAFF
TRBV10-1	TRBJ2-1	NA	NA	TGCGCCAGCAGGTACAGATCCCCCTATTACAATGAGCAGTTCTTC	CASRYRSPYYNEQFF
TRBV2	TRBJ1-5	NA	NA	TGTGCCAGCAGTGAAGCGCGTACGAGCAATCAGCCCCAGCATTTT	CASSEARTSNQPQHF
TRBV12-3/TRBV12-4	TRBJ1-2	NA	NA	TGTGCCAGCTCCCGGGGAGTCTATGGCTACACCTTC	CASSRGVYGYTF
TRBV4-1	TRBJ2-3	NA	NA	TGCGCCAGCAGCCAACTAGGGAGGAGCACAGATACGCAGTATTTT	CASSQLGRSTDTQYF
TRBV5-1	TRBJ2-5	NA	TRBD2	TGCGCCAGCAGCTTCAAGGAGACTAGCGGGGGGGCAGAGACCCAGTACTTC	CASSFKETSGGAETQYF
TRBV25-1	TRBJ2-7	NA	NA	TGTGCCAGCAGTGGTATAGCCCGCGAGCAGTACTTC	CASSGIAREQYF
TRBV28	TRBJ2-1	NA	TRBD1	TGTGCCAGCAGTGACCGGGACAGGCGTTACAATGAGCAGTTCTTC	CASSDRDRRYNEQFF
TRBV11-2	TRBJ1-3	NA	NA	TGTGCCAGCAGCGACGGACAGCTCTCTGGAAACACCATATATTTT	CASSDGQLSGNTIYF
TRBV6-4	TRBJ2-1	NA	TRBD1	TGTGCCAGCAGCCCGCGACAGGGATACCATTGGAATGAGCAGTTCTTC	CASSPRQGYHWNEQFF
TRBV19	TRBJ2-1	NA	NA	TGTGCCACTAAACGCGGGGGCCTGCGAAATGAGCAGTTCTTC	CATKRGGLRNEQFF
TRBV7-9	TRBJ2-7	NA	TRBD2	TGTGCCAGCAGCGGGGGGACTAGCGGCCACTACGAGCAGTACTTC	CASSGGTSGHYEQYF
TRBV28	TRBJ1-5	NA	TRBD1	TGTGCCAGCAGTTTACCCGCAGGGGGAGGCGGGCATCAGCCCCAGCATTTT	CASSLPAGGGGHQPQHF
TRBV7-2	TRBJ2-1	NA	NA	TGTGCCAGCAGTCAGTTGAGTCGGCACCCAAATGAGCAGTTCTTC	CASSQLSRHPNEQFF
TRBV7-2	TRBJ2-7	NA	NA	TGTGCCAGCAGCTTTGCCGGCTACGAGCAGTACTTC	CASSFAGYEQYF
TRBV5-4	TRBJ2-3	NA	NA	TGTGCCAGCAGCTTCGAAGGCACAGATACGCAGTATTTT	CASSFEGTDTQYF
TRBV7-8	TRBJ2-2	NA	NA	TGTGCCAGCAGCACATTGAAGGGGGCCGGGGAGCTGTTTTTT	CASSTLKGAGELFF
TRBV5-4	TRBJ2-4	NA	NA	TGTGCCAGCAGTGAAGCTTCCGGGGGCGGGGCCAAAAACATTCAGTACTTC	CASSEASGGGAKNIQYF
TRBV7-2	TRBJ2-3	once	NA	TGTGCCAGCAGCTTAATGAGTCCGGGACAAACGCAGTATTTT	CASSLMSPGQTQYF
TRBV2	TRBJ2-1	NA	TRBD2	TGTGCCAGCAGCGGGACTAGCGGATCCTACAATGAGCAGTTCTTC	CASSGTSGSYNEQFF
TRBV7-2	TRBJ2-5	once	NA	TGTGCCAGCAGCTTAGCATCAGGGGGGCGCGGGACCCAGTACTTC	CASSLASGGRGTQYF
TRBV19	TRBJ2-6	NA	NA	TGTGCCAGTACAGGGTTCCCGGGGGGGGCCAACGTCCTGACTTTC	CASTGFPGGANVLTF
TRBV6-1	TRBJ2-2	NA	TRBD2	TGTGCCAGCAGTGAAGCCCTAGCGGGGAACACCGGGGAGCTGTTTTTT	CASSEALAGNTGELFF
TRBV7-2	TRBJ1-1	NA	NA	TGTGCCAGCAGCTTATACGGGAACACTGAAGCTTTCTTT	CASSLYGNTEAFF
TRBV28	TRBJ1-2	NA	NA	TGTGCCAGCAGCTCAGGGTTAGAAGGCTACACCTTC	CASSSGLEGYTF
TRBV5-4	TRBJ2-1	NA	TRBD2	TGTGCCAGCAGCCCGGGACTACACAATGAGCAGTTCTTC	CASSPGLHNEQFF
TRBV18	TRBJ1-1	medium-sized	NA	TGTGCCAGCTCAACGGAACGAGTCTCGGCTTTCTTT	CASSTERVSAFF
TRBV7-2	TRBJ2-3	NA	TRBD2	TGTGCCAGCAGCCGGACTAGCAGCACAGATACGCAGTATTTT	CASSRTSSTDTQYF
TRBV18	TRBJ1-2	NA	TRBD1	TGTGCCAGCTCACCACCCCGACAGGGGGCTAACTATGGCTACACCTTC	CASSPPRQGANYGYTF
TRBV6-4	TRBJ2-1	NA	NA	TGTGCCAGCAGGAAGGACAGCAACTCCTACAATGAGCAGTTCTTC	CASRKDSNSYNEQFF
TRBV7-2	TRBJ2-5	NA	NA	TGTGCCAGCAGCTTAGTAGAGACCCAGTACTTC	CASSLVETQYF
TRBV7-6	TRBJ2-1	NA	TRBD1	TGTGCCAGCAGCTTACCCACAGGGGGGAGGCAGTTCTTC	CASSLPTGGRQFF